Here is one T cell receptor beta chain with its context. Its antigen is not known. V was trimmed by 2 bases and J by 0 bases, leaving 10 bases between them. Germline loops: CDR1 SEHNR, CDR2 FQNEAQ (reference sequence). The length of the CDR3 is 15 residues. The sample originates from a study of cytomegalovirus exposure and HLA in healthy donors. Study-wide context: In an earlier analysis, around 120 million unique TCR beta sequences were found from 150 million to 200 million T cells.

PCR amplification relied on 60 Vbeta primers (plus 13 Jbeta primers). Clones were read by immunoSEQ multiplex PCR, and TCRdb kept only the in-frame ones, dropping some. The data show approximately 180,000 clones, with around 81% seen just once and about 1.8% held by the top ten. Despite likely unrecorded immune exposures, the donors were nominally healthy at the time of sampling. Study-wide results and limits: A later analysis reportedly identified an Asian-associated ancestry cluster as carrying fewer N-insertions than the roughly 700-donor mean. Certain sequence variants were highly shared and formed a cluster, and this cluster was likely a sequencing artifact.

The origin of this receptor is a man aged 18 to 35 in good health and CMV-seronegative. The chain is built from TRBV7-9 and TRBJ1-2; no clear D gene. Material: PBMCs. The CDR3 reads CASSLIGVANYGYTF. In DNA form, the CDR3 reads TGTGCCAGCAGCTTAATCGGGGTAGCTAACTATGGCTACACCTTC. Drawing the rest from reference TRBV7-9 and TRBJ1-2, the complete variable domain is DTGVSQNPRHKITKRGQNVTFRCDPISEHNRLYWYRQTLGQGPEFLTYFQNEAQLEKSRLLSDRFSAERPKGSFSTLEIQRTEQGDSAMYLCASSLIGVANYGYTFGSGTRLTVV.